This T cell receptor beta chain was found in a study of blood T cell repertoires in COVID-19. Looking at the study overall: Nucleic acid was either cDNA or gDNA, and it came from T cells, B-cell-depleted T cells, or PBMCs.

This table comes from immunoSEQ multiplex PCR, and its TCRdb copy is limited to in-frame clones, with some not included. The sample has under 200,000 clones; more than 70% are singletons. Germline CDR1 reads SGDLS; CDR2 reads YYNGEE. This CDR3 is 16 amino acids long. Trimming stripped 0 bases from V and 0 bases from J, with 10 bases between. This chain uses TRBV9 with TRBJ2-1; TRBD2 might be the D (6 bases). The sequencing input was peripheral blood. The TCR comes from a man aged 35-49 years with active or convalescent COVID-19. The chain's CDR3 is CASSVARGSSYNEQFF. CDR3 nucleotide sequence: TGTGCCAGCAGCGTAGCTCGGGGGAGCTCCTACAATGAGCAGTTCTTC.